The present entry profiles one T cell receptor (beta chain) with its context. Assay: immunoSEQ multiplex PCR; the TCRdb copy retains only in-frame clones and omits some. The repertoire includes about 40,000 clones, 92% of them detected once, and approximately 5.1% sits in the top ten. This record comes from a study of T cell changes during pregnancy in multiple sclerosis. The CDR3 runs 11 residues. Germline CDR1 reads SGHDT; CDR2 reads YYEEEE. Deletions cut 4 bases from V and 3 bases from J, with 2 bases between. The TCR sequence derives from a female donor with multiple sclerosis, enrolled in a pregnancy study. This chain joins TRBV5-6 and TRBJ2-1; D unresolved. Source: CD8+ T cells from peripheral blood mononuclear cells, taken in the third trimester of pregnancy. CDR3: CASSLYNEQFF. CDR3 sequence (DNA): TGTGCCAGCAGCCTCTACAATGAGCAGTTCTTC. Complete variable domain (other parts from reference TRBV5-6 and TRBJ2-1): DAGVTQSPTHLIKTRGQQVTLRCSPKSGHDTVSWYQQALGQGPQFIFQYYEEEERQRGNFPDRFSGHQFPNYSSELNVNALLLGDSALYLCASSLYNEQFFGPGTRLTVL.